The 7 T cell receptor beta chains in this list originate from one sample, sequenced in a study of shared clonotypes between healthy human individuals. The assay was immunoSEQ multiplex PCR, and TCRdb's table has in-frame clones only and misses some. The data show more than 2 million clones, with about 93% seen just once and about 1.6% held by the top ten. Naive CD8 cells were CD45RO-negative, positively selected for CCR7, excluding terminally differentiated effector memory CD45RA+ cells. Sequenced: naive CD8+ T cells from PBMCs. The receptors stem from a man between 18 and 35 years old in good health. Some clones in this sample may be carry-over from other donors' samples.

This rearrangement joins TRBV9 to TRBJ2-5; D possibly uses TRBD1 or TRBD2 (6 bases each). V lost 3 bases and J lost 1, with 13 bases in between. Germline values: CDR1 SGDLS, CDR2 YYNGEE. This CDR3 has 15 amino acids. The CDR3 sequence: CASSGGGTPQETQYF. The CDR3 region has the DNA TGTGCCAGCAGCGGTGGAGGGACACCCCAAGAGACCCAGTACTTC.

This clone was seen only once. The rearrangement links TRBV7-6 to TRBJ1-1; 8 nucleotides match TRBD1. This CDR3 spans 13 amino acids. After removal of 6 bases from V and 7 bases from J, the junction contained 7 bases not matched to a gene. Germline V gene lookup returns CDR1 SGHVS and CDR2 FNYEAQ. CDR3 bases: TGTGCCAGCAGGGCGACAGGGGACGGTGAAGCTTTCTTT. It specifies CASRATGDGEAFF.

The rearrangement links TRBV15 to TRBJ2-3; TRBD2 might be the D (6 bases). Germline lookup yields CDR1 LNHNV and CDR2 YYDKDF (reference sequence). This CDR3 comprises 19 residues. V lost 4 bases and J 7 bases, leaving 30 bases between the germline ends. Here the CDR3 reads CATSTTSPRERPERNTQYF. The CDR3, as DNA: TGTGCCACCAGCACAACTAGCCCAAGGGAGCGCCCCGAGAGAAATACGCAGTATTTT.

The chain couples TRBV6-1 to TRBJ1-1, with D unresolved. The CDR3 is 12 amino acids. In germline, CDR1 is MNHNS, CDR2 SASEGT. V dropped 6 bases and J dropped 3 bases, with 8 bases sitting between them. The CDR3 nucleotides read TGTGCCAGCAGCAGGACTTACACTGAAGCTTTCTTT. This gives the protein CASSRTYTEAFF.

This chain uses TRBV4-1 with TRBJ2-7; 10 bases map to TRBD1. This CDR3 is 15 amino acids long. CDR1 is MGHRA and CDR2 is YSYEKL in the germline V gene. Trimming at V came to 4 bases and at J to 4 bases, leaving 7 bases not matched to a gene. The CDR3 reads CASSLSRTGGYEQYF. CDR3 in DNA: TGCGCCAGCAGCCTCTCGAGGACAGGGGGTTACGAGCAGTACTTC.

This CDR3 is CASSPGTGLSYNEQFF. The CDR3 DNA reads TGTGCCAGCAGCCCGGGGACAGGACTTTCCTACAATGAGCAGTTCTTC. J is TRBJ2-1 and V is TRBV7-9, with 8 bases aligning to TRBD1. The CDR3 is 16 amino acids. The V gene end was trimmed by 5 bases and the J gene end by 1 base; junction bases not matched to a gene: 7. In germline, CDR1 is SEHNR, CDR2 FQNEAQ (reference sequence).

The V call is TRBV28, the J call TRBJ2-4; 7 nucleotides align to TRBD1. V shed 3 bases and J 4 bases; nucleotides not matched to a gene: 6. The CDR3 is made up of 15 amino acids. CDR1 is MDHEN, CDR2 SYDVKM, per germline. As DNA, the CDR3 is TGTGCCAGCAGTTTTCCGGGACAGCTAAAAAACATTCAGTACTTC. Translating it yields CASSFPGQLKNIQYF.